The clone carrying this T cell receptor (beta chain) came up once. The data were produced by immunoSEQ multiplex PCR, yet TCRdb's version contains in-frame clones alone and is incomplete. The sample lists over 60,000 clones, 90% occurring once. This record belongs to a study of blood T cell repertoires in COVID-19. Germline CDR1 LNHNV, CDR2 YYDKDF (reference sequence). V dropped 3 bases and J dropped 0; count of bases not matched to a gene: 6. There are 19 residues in the CDR3. Sequencing input: peripheral blood. The clonotype originates from a man over 45 with acute or convalescent COVID-19. V and J are TRBV15 and TRBJ1-6; TRBD1 matches at 12 bases. The CDR3 region is CATSSQGQGASSYNSPLHF. CDR3 nucleotides: TGTGCCACCAGCAGCCAGGGACAGGGGGCGAGCTCCTATAATTCACCCCTCCACTTT.